Described below is a single TCR beta chain sequence and its context. This entry comes from a study of blood T cell repertoires in COVID-19. This CDR3 has 19 amino acids. Trimming removed 0 bases from V and 7 bases from J; junction bases left unmatched: 14. Germline CDR1 reads SGHKS; CDR2 reads YYEKEE (reference sequence). Generated by immunoSEQ multiplex PCR, the TCRdb table keeps only in-frame clones and is missing some. The data contain about 140,000 clones, about 75% of them seen just once; the ten biggest clones take up roughly 2.9%. Sequenced material: PBMCs or T cells enriched from blood (not recorded which). The receptor was isolated from a woman in her forties or fifties who had recovered from COVID-19. The chain links TRBV5-5 to TRBJ2-1; TRBD2 agrees at 12 bases. CDR3 DNA: TGTGCCAGCAGCTTGGCTCTAGCGGGGGGGCGAATCCAGAGAAATGAGCAGTTCTTC. It translates to CASSLALAGGRIQRNEQFF.